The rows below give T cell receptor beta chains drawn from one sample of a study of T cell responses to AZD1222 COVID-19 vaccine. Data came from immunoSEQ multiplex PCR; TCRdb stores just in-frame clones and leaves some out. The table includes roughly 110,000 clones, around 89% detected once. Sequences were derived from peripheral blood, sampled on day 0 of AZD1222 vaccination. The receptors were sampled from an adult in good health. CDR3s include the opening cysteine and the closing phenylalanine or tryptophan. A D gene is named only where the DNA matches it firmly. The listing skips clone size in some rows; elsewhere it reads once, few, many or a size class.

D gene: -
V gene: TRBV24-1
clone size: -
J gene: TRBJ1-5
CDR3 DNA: TGTGCCACCAGCGGACGGTCCAATCAGCCCCAGCATTTT
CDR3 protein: CATSGRSNQPQHF

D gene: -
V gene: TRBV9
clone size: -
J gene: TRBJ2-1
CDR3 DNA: TGTGCCAGCAGCGTAGAGAAGGGCGCTACAGCCTACAATGAGCAGTTCTTC
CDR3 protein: CASSVEKGATAYNEQFF

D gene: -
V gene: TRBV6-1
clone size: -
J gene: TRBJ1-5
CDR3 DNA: TGTGCCAGCAGTGATGGGCAGGGAGTCAATCAGCCCCAGCATTTT
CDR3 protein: CASSDGQGVNQPQHF

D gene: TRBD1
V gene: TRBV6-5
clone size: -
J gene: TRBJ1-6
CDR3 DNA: TGTGCCAGCGGTTCGGACAGGTCTATAATTCGTGCGCCCCTCCACTTT
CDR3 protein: CASGSDRSIIRAPLHF

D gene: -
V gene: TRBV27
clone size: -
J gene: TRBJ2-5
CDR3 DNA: TGTGCCAGCAGTTTAACTTCCGGGGTGGAGACCCAGTACTTC
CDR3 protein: CASSLTSGVETQYF

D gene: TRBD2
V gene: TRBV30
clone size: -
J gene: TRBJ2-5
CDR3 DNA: TGTGCCTGGAGTAGCGGGGAAGAGACCCAGTACTTC
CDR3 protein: CAWSSGEETQYF

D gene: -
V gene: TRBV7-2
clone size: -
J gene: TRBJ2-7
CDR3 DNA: TGTGCCAGCAGCTTTAGTGTCAAGAACGAGCAGTACTTC
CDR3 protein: CASSFSVKNEQYF

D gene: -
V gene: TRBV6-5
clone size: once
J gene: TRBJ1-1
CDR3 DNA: TGTGCCAGCAGTAGACAGGAAAGAGACACTGAAGCTTTCTTT
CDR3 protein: CASSRQERDTEAFF

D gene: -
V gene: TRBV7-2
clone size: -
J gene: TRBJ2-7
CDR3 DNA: TGTGCCAGCAGCTTAGAAGGCGGAAACTCCTACGAGCAGTACTTC
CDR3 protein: CASSLEGGNSYEQYF

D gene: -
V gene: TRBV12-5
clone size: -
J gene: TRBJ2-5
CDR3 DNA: TGTGCTAGTGGTTTTGGGGGAGTGGGGAAAGAGACCCAGTACTTC
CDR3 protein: CASGFGGVGKETQYF

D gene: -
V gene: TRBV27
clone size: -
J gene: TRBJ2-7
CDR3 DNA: TGTGCCAGCAGTTTCAATTACGTCTCCTACGAGCAGTACTTC
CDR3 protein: CASSFNYVSYEQYF

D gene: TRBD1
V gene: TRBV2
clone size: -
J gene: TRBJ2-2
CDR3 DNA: TGTGCCAGCATAGGGACAGGCAGGAACACCGGGGAGCTGTTTTTT
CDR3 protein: CASIGTGRNTGELFF

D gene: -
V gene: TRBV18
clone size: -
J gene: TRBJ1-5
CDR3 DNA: TGTGCCAGCTCAGAGTCCAGCAATCAGCCCCAGCATTTT
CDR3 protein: CASSESSNQPQHF

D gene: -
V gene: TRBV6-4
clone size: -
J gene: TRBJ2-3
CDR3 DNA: TGTGCCAGCAGTCCGACCTGGGGGACCGCAGATACGCAGTATTTT
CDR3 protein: CASSPTWGTADTQYF

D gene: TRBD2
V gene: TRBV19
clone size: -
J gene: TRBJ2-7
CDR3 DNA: TGTGCCAGTAGTAGGAGCGGGGCGCCGGCCGAGCAGTACTTC
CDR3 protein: CASSRSGAPAEQYF

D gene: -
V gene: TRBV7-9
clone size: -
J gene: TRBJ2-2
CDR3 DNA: TGTGCCAGCAGCATTCTTGGACACTCTACAGGATCCGGGGAGCTGTTTTTT
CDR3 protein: CASSILGHSTGSGELFF

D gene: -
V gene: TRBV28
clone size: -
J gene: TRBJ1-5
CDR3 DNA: TGTGCCAGCAGTCCCGGTGGGGGAGGCAATCAGCCCCAGCATTTT
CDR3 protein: CASSPGGGGNQPQHF

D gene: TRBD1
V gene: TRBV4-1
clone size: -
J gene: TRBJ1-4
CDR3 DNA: TGCGCCAGCAGCCAACAGGGGGCGGGTGAAAAACTGTTTTTT
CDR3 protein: CASSQQGAGEKLFF

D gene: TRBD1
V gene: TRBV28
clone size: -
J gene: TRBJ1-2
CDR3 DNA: TGTGCCAGCAGTTGGACAGGGGCTAGTGGCTACACCTTC
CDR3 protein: CASSWTGASGYTF

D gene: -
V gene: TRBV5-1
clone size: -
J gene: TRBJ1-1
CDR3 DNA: TGCGCCAGCACCCCGGGCAGGGACAACACTGAAGCTTTCTTT
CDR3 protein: CASTPGRDNTEAFF

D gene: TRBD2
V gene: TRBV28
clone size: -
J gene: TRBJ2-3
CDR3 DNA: TGTGCCAGCATTTCCGGACTAGCGACAGGGGATACGCAGTATTTT
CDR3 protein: CASISGLATGDTQYF

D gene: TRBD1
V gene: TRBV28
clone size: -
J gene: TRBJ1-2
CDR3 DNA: TGTGCCAGCAGTCCGACAGGGGCCTATGGCTACACCTTC
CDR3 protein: CASSPTGAYGYTF

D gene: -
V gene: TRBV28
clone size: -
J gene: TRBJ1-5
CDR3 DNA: TGTGCCAGCAGGCGGGCGACAGGAGGCAGTCAGCCCCAGCATTTT
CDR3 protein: CASRRATGGSQPQHF

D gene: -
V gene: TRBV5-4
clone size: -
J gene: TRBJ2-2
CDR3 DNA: TGTGCCAGCAGCTTACAGGGAGGGGCCGGGGAGCTGTTTTTT
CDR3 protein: CASSLQGGAGELFF

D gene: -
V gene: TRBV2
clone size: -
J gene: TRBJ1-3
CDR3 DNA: TGTGCCAGCAGTAAGGATTGGGTCAGAGGAAACACCATATATTTT
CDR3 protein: CASSKDWVRGNTIYF

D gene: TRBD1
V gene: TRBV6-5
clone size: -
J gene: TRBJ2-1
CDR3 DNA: TGTGCCAGCAGTTACTCGAAGGGACAGTATAATGAGCAGTTCTTC
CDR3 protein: CASSYSKGQYNEQFF

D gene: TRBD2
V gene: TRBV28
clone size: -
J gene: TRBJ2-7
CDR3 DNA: TGTGCCGGGTCCTCTAGCGGGAGCTACGAGCAGTACTTC
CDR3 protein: CAGSSSGSYEQYF

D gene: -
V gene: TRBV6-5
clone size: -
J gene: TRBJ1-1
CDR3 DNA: TGTGCCAGCAGCCAAGGTGAGAACACTGAAGCTTTCTTT
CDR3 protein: CASSQGENTEAFF

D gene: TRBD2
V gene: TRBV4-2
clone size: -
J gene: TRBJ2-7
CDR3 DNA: TGTGCCAGCAGCCAAGGACTAGCGGGAGTCTCCTACGAGCAGTACTTC
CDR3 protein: CASSQGLAGVSYEQYF

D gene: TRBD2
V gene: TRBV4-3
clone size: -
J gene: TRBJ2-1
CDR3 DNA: TGCGCCAGCAGCCAGCGACTAGCGGGACGGTCTAATGAGCAGTTCTTC
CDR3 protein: CASSQRLAGRSNEQFF

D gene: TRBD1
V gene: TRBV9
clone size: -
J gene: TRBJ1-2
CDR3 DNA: TGTGCCAGCAGCGTAGGGGCCGGACAGGGGAATGGCTACACCTTC
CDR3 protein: CASSVGAGQGNGYTF

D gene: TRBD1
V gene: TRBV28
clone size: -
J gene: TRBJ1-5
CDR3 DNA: TGTGCCAGCAGTTCTTACAGGGGGCCCCAGCATTTT
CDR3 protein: CASSSYRGPQHF

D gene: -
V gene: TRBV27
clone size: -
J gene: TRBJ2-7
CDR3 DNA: TGTGCCAGCAGTTTTCGGGTAGGGGACGAGCAGTACTTC
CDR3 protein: CASSFRVGDEQYF

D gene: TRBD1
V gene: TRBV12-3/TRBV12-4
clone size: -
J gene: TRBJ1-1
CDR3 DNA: TGTGCCAGCAGTTACGGGGACAGTGAAGCTTTCTTT
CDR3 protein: CASSYGDSEAFF

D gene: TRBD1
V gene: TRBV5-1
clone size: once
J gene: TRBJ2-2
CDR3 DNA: TGCGCCACCGCGCCGGGACAGGGAGCGTACGGGGAGCTGTTTTTT
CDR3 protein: CATAPGQGAYGELFF

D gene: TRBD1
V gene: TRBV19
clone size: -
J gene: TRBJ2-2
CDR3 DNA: TGTGCCAGTACCAGGACCCCGACAGGGGGACTTACCGGGGAGCTGTTTTTT
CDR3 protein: CASTRTPTGGLTGELFF

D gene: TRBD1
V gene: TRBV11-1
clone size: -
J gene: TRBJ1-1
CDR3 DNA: TGTGCCAGCAGCCCGGACAGGGGACCGAACACTGAAGCTTTCTTT
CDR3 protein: CASSPDRGPNTEAFF

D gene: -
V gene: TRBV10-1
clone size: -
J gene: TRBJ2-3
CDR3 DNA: TGCGCCAGCAGTGAGTCCGGAGTCTTTGACACAGATACGCAGTATTTT
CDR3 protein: CASSESGVFDTDTQYF

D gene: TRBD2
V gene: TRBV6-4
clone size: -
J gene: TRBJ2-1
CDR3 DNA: TGTGCCAGCAGACCCGGGACTAGCGGGAGCAATGAGCAGTTCTTC
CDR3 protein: CASRPGTSGSNEQFF

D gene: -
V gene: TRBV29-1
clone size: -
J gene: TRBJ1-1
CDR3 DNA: TGCAGCGGTATCAGGGGCGCGAACACTGAAGCTTTCTTT
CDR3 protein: CSGIRGANTEAFF